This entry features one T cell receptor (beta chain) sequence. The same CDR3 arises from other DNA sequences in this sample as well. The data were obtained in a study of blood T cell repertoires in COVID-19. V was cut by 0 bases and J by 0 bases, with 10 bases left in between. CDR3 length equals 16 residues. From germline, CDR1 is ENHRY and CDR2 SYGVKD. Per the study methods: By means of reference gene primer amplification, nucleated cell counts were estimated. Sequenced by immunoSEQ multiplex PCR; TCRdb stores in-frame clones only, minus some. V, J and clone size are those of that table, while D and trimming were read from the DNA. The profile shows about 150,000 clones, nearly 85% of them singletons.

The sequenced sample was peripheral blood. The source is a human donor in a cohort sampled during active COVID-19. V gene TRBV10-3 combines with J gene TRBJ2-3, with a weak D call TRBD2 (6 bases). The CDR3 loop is CAISESWRESTDTQYF. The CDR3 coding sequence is TGTGCCATCAGTGAGTCGTGGAGGGAGAGCACAGATACGCAGTATTTT.